The clone carrying this TCR beta chain has only a few counts. Germline V gene lookup returns CDR1 LNHDA and CDR2 SQIVND (reference sequence). This CDR3 spans 15 amino acids. With 5 bases clipped from V and 5 bases from J, the junction kept 9 bases outside the gene matches. The entry originates in a study of blood T cell repertoires in COVID-19. Background on the study: The samples span acute and convalescent COVID-19 from the United States, Italy and Spain. Sources were T cells, B-cell-depleted T cells, or PBMCs; the material itself was cDNA or gDNA.

Original data processing: For nucleated cells, counts were estimated from reference gene primer amplification. The data were produced by immunoSEQ multiplex PCR, yet TCRdb's version contains in-frame clones alone and is incomplete. The V and J calls and clone size are taken from that table; D and trimming were inferred from the DNA. The sample records some 130,000 clones, 70% to 90% being singletons. The chain couples TRBV19 to TRBJ1-3, with 7 bases identical to TRBD1. The sequenced sample was peripheral blood. This TCR derives from a man between 50 and 59 years old with acute or convalescent COVID-19. The CDR3 DNA sequence: TGTGCCAGTAGTTCTATACAGGGGACCAGAAACACCATATATTTT. Translation: CASSSIQGTRNTIYF.